This T cell receptor (beta chain) comes out of a study of T cell responses to AZD1222 COVID-19 vaccine. Clones were read by immunoSEQ multiplex PCR, and TCRdb kept only the in-frame ones, dropping some. This sample yields fewer than 150,000 clones, of which roughly 87% are seen a single time; about 9.5% belongs to the top ten. Study-level points and caveats: Distributed over spike, vaccine-associated CD4 TCRs predominated at 160-218 and 743-854. Baseline serostatus was positive in only six AZD1222 recipients. Spike-specific TCR breadth and depth both grew after two AZD1222 doses.

In its sample, this clone was seen once. Its antigen remains unknown. The clonotype originates from an adult who received the AZD1222 COVID-19 vaccine. Sequencing was performed on peripheral blood, taken 28 days after the second AZD1222 dose.

The CDR3 spells CASSPPFLAARGDTQYF. CDR3 nucleotide sequence: TGTGCCAGCTCACCGCCCTTTTTGGCAGCCCGAGGAGATACGCAGTATTTT. V is TRBV18 and J is TRBJ2-3; no reliable D call. The length of the CDR3 is 17 residues. Germline V CDR1 and CDR2: KGHSH, LQKENI. V was shortened by 3 bases and J by 5 bases, with 21 bases between the two germline ends. The full variable domain, with the rest looked up from reference TRBV18 and TRBJ2-3, is NAGVMQNPRHLVRRRGQEARLRCSPMKGHSHVYWYRQLPEEGLKFMVYLQKENIIDESGMPKERFSAEFPKEGPSILRIQQVVRGDSAAYFCASSPPFLAARGDTQYFGPGTRLTVL.